A single sample is the source of the 25 T cell receptor beta chains below, sequenced in a study of blood T cell repertoires in COVID-19. Data came from immunoSEQ multiplex PCR; TCRdb stores just in-frame clones and leaves some out. Here the sample spans over 50,000 clones, around 87% being singletons. The sample consisted of peripheral blood. These receptors all stem from a man aged 55-75 years with acute or convalescent COVID-19.

The chain uses TRBV24-1 and TRBJ1-2; the match to TRBD1 covers 11 bases. CDR3 length equals 15 residues. From germline, CDR1 is KGHDR and CDR2 SFDVKD. With V trimmed by 4 bases and J by 5 bases, 5 bases remained unmatched. The CDR3, as DNA: TGTGCCACCAGTGACTCCGGGACAGGGGGTTATGGCTACACCTTC. Protein: CATSDSGTGGYGYTF.

V and J are TRBV7-2 and TRBJ2-1; TRBD1 matches at 8 bases. CDR3 length equals 12 residues. After removal of 5 bases from V and 10 bases from J, the junction contained 4 bases not matched to a gene. CDR1 is SGHTA and CDR2 is FQGNSA in the germline V gene. In DNA, the CDR3 is TGTGCCAGCAGCACGGACAGGGCAGAGCAGTTCTTC. Its translation is CASSTDRAEQFF.

This clone was found once. V usage is TRBV5-8 and J usage is TRBJ2-5, with 9 bases that match TRBD1. Losses at the gene ends were 4 bases for V and 6 bases for J; bases not matched to a gene: 13. Germline lookup yields CDR1 SGHTS and CDR2 YDEGEE. The CDR3 runs 16 residues. CDR3 region: CASSPLSGQGQKTQYF. The CDR3 region has the DNA TGTGCCAGCAGCCCACTCTCGGGACAGGGTCAAAAGACCCAGTACTTC.

In this sample, this clone turned up once. This rearrangement joins TRBV12-3 or TRBV12-4 to TRBJ2-5, with 9 bases identical to TRBD2. The V and J ends lost 11 bases and 5 bases, in that order; junction bases with no gene match: 9. The CDR3 sequence is 13 residues long. The CDR3 loop reads CAASRGGGETQYF. The CDR3 region has the DNA TGTGCCGCGTCGCGGGGGGGCGGGGAGACCCAGTACTTC.

This clone was detected only a few times. The chain recombines TRBV25-1 with TRBJ1-1, with D unresolved. V was shortened by 7 bases and J by 1 base, with 10 bases between the two germline ends. The CDR3 totals 13 residues. Germline CDR1 MGHDK, CDR2 SYGVNS. The CDR3 protein is CASIPSGNTEAFF. The CDR3, as DNA: TGTGCCAGCATTCCCTCGGGGAACACTGAAGCTTTCTTT. The full variable domain, with the rest looked up from reference TRBV25-1 and TRBJ1-1, is EADIYQTPRYLVIGTGKKITLECSQTMGHDKMYWYQQDPGMELHLIHYSYGVNSTEKGDLSSESTVSRIRTEHFPLTLESARPSHTSQYLCASIPSGNTEAFFGQGTRLTVV.

This clone was recorded only once. The chain carries TRBV5-1 and TRBJ2-1, with D unclear. The V end was cut by 4 bases, the J end by 8 bases, with 13 bases between. Germline V lookup: CDR1 SGHRS, CDR2 YFSETQ. This CDR3 is built from 13 residues. The CDR3 here is CASSRVGGHEQFF. The DNA of the CDR3 is TGCGCCAGCAGCAGAGTCGGCGGCCATGAGCAGTTCTTC.

This rearrangement joins TRBV4-3 to TRBJ2-7; perhaps TRBD2 as D (6 bases). CDR3 size: 15 residues. The germline gives CDR1 LGHNA, CDR2 YSLEER. Trimming removed 0 bases from V and 0 bases from J, with 9 bases in between. Here the CDR3 DNA reads TGCGCCAGCAGCCAAGATGACGGGAGCTCCTACGAGCAGTACTTC. It yields the protein CASSQDDGSSYEQYF.

This chain uses TRBV7-9 with TRBJ1-5; D call uncertain. Germline V gene sequence: CDR1 SEHNR, CDR2 FQNEAQ (reference sequence). The germline V and J ends were trimmed by 1 base and 3 bases, with 10 bases remaining between them. The CDR3 spans 15 residues. As DNA, the CDR3 is TGTGCCAGCAGCTTAGGAGAGGCCTACAATCAGCCCCAGCATTTT. It translates to CASSLGEAYNQPQHF.

The chain's CDR3 is CASSLDGYEQYF. CDR3 DNA: TGTGCCAGCAGCTTGGACGGCTACGAGCAGTACTTC. The chain links TRBV5-6 to TRBJ2-7; no reliable D call. Trimming removed 0 bases at V and 3 bases at J, with 4 bases between. Germline V lookup: CDR1 SGHDT, CDR2 YYEEEE. The CDR3 extends over 12 amino acids. Combining the CDR3 with reference TRBV5-6 and TRBJ2-7 gives the whole variable domain DAGVTQSPTHLIKTRGQQVTLRCSPKSGHDTVSWYQQALGQGPQFIFQYYEEEERQRGNFPDRFSGHQFPNYSSELNVNALLLGDSALYLCASSLDGYEQYFGPGTRLTVT.

The genes are TRBV9 and TRBJ2-1, with TRBD2 matching 8 bases. The V gene's germline CDR1 is SGDLS and CDR2 YYNGEE. This CDR3 spans 14 amino acids. The V segment lost 3 bases and the J segment 7 bases; nucleotides outside the gene matches: 6. The CDR3 bases are TGTGCCAGCAGCGAGGGGACTAGGGCTAATGAGCAGTTCTTC. It codes for CASSEGTRANEQFF.

This chain joins TRBV25-1 and TRBJ2-7; no firm D call. Germline loops: CDR1 MGHDK, CDR2 SYGVNS. The V end lost 1 base, the J end lost 0 bases, and 7 bases lay between the germline ends. The length of the CDR3 is 14 residues. CDR3 nucleotide sequence: TGTGCCAGCAGTGAATGGCCGAACTCCTACGAGCAGTACTTC. This sequence encodes CASSEWPNSYEQYF.

In this sample, this clone turned up a few times. CDR3 region: CASFATGRNTEAFF. The DNA of the CDR3 is TGTGCCAGCTTTGCTACCGGGAGAAACACTGAAGCTTTCTTT. The chain combines TRBV7-9 with TRBJ1-1, with unresolved D. Trimming removed 8 bases at V and 2 bases at J, with 15 bases between. The CDR3 is made up of 14 amino acids. Germline V gives CDR1 SEHNR, CDR2 FQNEAQ (reference sequence).

V and J are TRBV11-3 and TRBJ2-2, with TRBD1 matching over 9 bases. The junction had 12 bases not matched to a gene; V was cut back by 5 bases and J by 5 bases. The CDR3 spans 17 residues. Germline CDR1 SGHNT, CDR2 YENEEA. The CDR3: CASSPSGGTGSTGELFF. DNA of the CDR3: TGTGCCAGCAGCCCCTCCGGGGGGACAGGGTCAACCGGGGAGCTGTTTTTT. The full variable domain, in which reference TRBV11-3 and TRBJ2-2 provide the parts outside the CDR3, is EAGVVQSPRYKIIEKKQPVAFWCNPISGHNTLYWYLQNLGQGPELLIRYENEEAVDDSQLPKDRFSAERLKGVDSTLKIQPAELGDSAVYLCASSPSGGTGSTGELFFGEGSRLTVL.

CDR3 bases: TGTGCCAGCAGCTCAGAGGACAGGATAAGCAATCAGCCCCAGCATTTT. Translating gives CASSSEDRISNQPQHF. The V call is TRBV7-2, the J call TRBJ1-5, with 7 bases matching TRBD1. V shed 4 bases, J shed 1 base, and the junction held 7 bases outside the gene matches. The CDR3 is 16 residues long. Germline V lookup: CDR1 SGHTA, CDR2 FQGNSA.

The chain couples TRBV7-2 to TRBJ1-2; D may be TRBD1 (6 bases). Germline V gene lookup returns CDR1 SGHTA and CDR2 FQGNSA. This CDR3 region has 15 residues. Trimming shortened V by 1 base and J by 2 bases, and 11 bases separated the two germline ends. The CDR3 DNA reads TGTGCCAGCAGCTTAGAACCAGGGGCGAACTATGGCTACACCTTC. This codes for CASSLEPGANYGYTF.

This clone was found a few times. The chain couples TRBV14 to TRBJ1-2, with TRBD1 matching over 10 bases. V lost 7 bases, J lost 7 bases, and 24 bases stayed unmatched. The germline V gene has CDR1 SGHDN and CDR2 FVKESK. This CDR3 is 19 amino acids long. For the CDR3, the DNA is TGTGCCAGCACCGAAGTGGGGGGACGACAGGGGGCAATCTACTGTGGCTACACCTTC. Its protein product is CASTEVGGRQGAIYCGYTF.

The rearrangement links TRBV30 to TRBJ1-6, with 9 bases matching TRBD1. Germline V gene sequence: CDR1 GTSNPN, CDR2 SVGIG (reference sequence). The CDR3 runs to 15 residues. Trimming at V came to 5 bases and at J to 6 bases, leaving 8 bases not matched to a gene. The CDR3 DNA is TGTGCCTGGGTGCGGGCGGACAGGGGTAATTCACCCCTCCACTTT. This encodes CAWVRADRGNSPLHF.

The sample holds one count of this clone. The J gene is TRBJ2-5, the V gene TRBV11-3; 11 nucleotides line up with TRBD2. This CDR3 is built from 13 residues. Per the germline V gene, CDR1 is SGHNT and CDR2 is YENEEA. CDR3 nucleotides: TGTGCATCTAGCGGGGGGATTCAAGAGACCCAGTACTTC. This codes for CASSGGIQETQYF.

This chain joins TRBV6-6 and TRBJ1-4; possibly TRBD1 for D (5 bases). This CDR3 is 15 amino acids long. Looked up from germline, CDR1 is MNHNY and CDR2 is SVGAGI (reference sequence). The V end was cut by 2 bases, the J end by 0 bases, with 7 bases between. The CDR3 loop is CASSYDSATNEKLFF. The CDR3 DNA sequence: TGTGCCAGCAGTTACGACAGTGCAACTAATGAAAAACTGTTTTTT.

This clone has a handful of counts. V and J are TRBV6-5 and TRBJ1-2; D unclear. V lost 6 bases to trimming and J lost 2 bases, with 7 bases between them. The CDR3 runs 12 residues. Germline V gene data show CDR1 as MNHEY and CDR2 as SVGAGI. The CDR3 spells CASRRGNYGYTF. The CDR3, as DNA: TGTGCCAGCAGACGCGGGAACTATGGCTACACCTTC.

V gene TRBV2 combines with J gene TRBJ1-5; D ambiguous. Between the trimmed V and J ends, which lost 8 bases and 0 bases, there was a span of 8 bases. CDR1 is SNHLY, CDR2 FYNNEI, per germline. This CDR3 is 13 amino acids long. CDR3 sequence: CASGLDSNQPQHF. Here the CDR3 DNA reads TGTGCCAGCGGACTGGATAGCAATCAGCCCCAGCATTTT. Full variable domain (missing parts from reference TRBV2 and TRBJ1-5): EPEVTQTPSHQVTQMGQEVILRCVPISNHLYFYWYRQILGQKVEFLVSFYNNEISEKSEIFDDQFSVERPDGSNFTLKIRSTKLEDSAMYFCASGLDSNQPQHFGDGTRLSIL.

This sequence joins TRBV19 and TRBJ2-2; 12 positions match TRBD1. In germline, CDR1 is LNHDA, CDR2 SQIVND (reference sequence). V lost 3 bases and J lost 8; bases outside the gene matches: 10. This CDR3 is 17 amino acids long. The CDR3 sequence: CASSISRGQGAEGELFF. In nucleotides, the CDR3 is TGTGCCAGTAGTATTTCCAGGGGACAGGGGGCGGAGGGGGAGCTGTTTTTT.

This chain connects TRBV29-1 to TRBJ1-1; no definite D call. V was cut by 2 bases and J by 2 bases, with 12 bases left in between. The germline V gene encodes CDR1 SQVTM and CDR2 ANQGSEA. The CDR3 consists of 14 residues. The CDR3 sequence is CSVETEDTNTEAFF. Here the CDR3 DNA reads TGCAGCGTTGAAACCGAAGACACTAACACTGAAGCTTTCTTT. Full variable domain (remainder filled in from reference TRBV29-1 and TRBJ1-1): SAVISQKPSRDICQRGTSLTIQCQVDSQVTMMFWYRQQPGQSLTLIATANQGSEATYESGFVIDKFPISRPNLTFSTLTVSNMSPEDSSIYLCSVETEDTNTEAFFGQGTRLTVV.

The chain carries TRBV19 and TRBJ2-5; D is possibly TRBD2 (5 bases). Trimming removed 2 bases at V and 2 bases at J, with 12 bases between. This CDR3 spans 15 amino acids. From germline, CDR1 is LNHDA and CDR2 SQIVND (reference sequence). CDR3 loop: CASSIRGWQQETQYF. The CDR3 DNA follows: TGTGCCAGTAGTATACGAGGGTGGCAACAAGAGACCCAGTACTTC.

The chain uses TRBV27 and TRBJ1-2; 7 bases fit TRBD1. The V gene end was trimmed by 4 bases and the J gene end by 2 bases; junction bases not matched to a gene: 1. The CDR3 has 13 residues. CDR1 is MNHEY and CDR2 is SMNVEV in the germline V gene (reference sequence). The CDR3 is CASSSQGNYGYTF. CDR3 sequence (DNA): TGTGCCAGCAGTTCACAGGGGAACTATGGCTACACCTTC.